The clone carrying this T cell receptor (beta chain) was counted between two and nine times. Antigen: not known. This sample stems from a study of beta chain features in type 1 diabetes. Sequenced material consisted of expressed TCRB transcripts (all of the isolated RNA was reverse transcribed). This table comes from immunoSEQ multiplex PCR, and its TCRdb copy is limited to in-frame clones, with some not included. The sample comprises under 130,000 clones, over 25% of which are singletons, and less than 0.65% rests with the top ten. General study results and limits: Significant though moderate, a shortening of TCRB CDR3s appeared in all four CD4+ subsets of Type 1 diabetes patients.

CDR3 length: 16 amino acids. With 1 base clipped from V and 2 bases from J, the junction kept 4 bases outside the gene matches. Germline V gives CDR1 SGHTA, CDR2 FQGNSA. This chain joins TRBV7-2 and TRBJ2-5, with TRBD2 matching 10 bases. The sequenced sample consisted of central memory CD4+ T cells from blood. The receptor comes from a woman aged 18-29 years with type 1 diabetes. The CDR3 nucleotides read TGTGCCAGCAGCTTAGGACTAGCGGGCTTGCAAGAGACCCAGTACTTC. Translating it yields CASSLGLAGLQETQYF.